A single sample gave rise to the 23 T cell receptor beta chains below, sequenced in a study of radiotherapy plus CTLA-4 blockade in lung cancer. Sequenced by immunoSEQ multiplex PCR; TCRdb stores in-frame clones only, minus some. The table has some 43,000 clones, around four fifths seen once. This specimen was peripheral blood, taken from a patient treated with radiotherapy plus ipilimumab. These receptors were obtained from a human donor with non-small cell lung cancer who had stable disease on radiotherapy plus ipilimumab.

The CDR3 reads CATATQGVTYEQYF. Written as DNA, the CDR3 is TGTGCCACCGCCACACAGGGGGTTACCTACGAGCAGTACTTC. V gene TRBV19 combines with J gene TRBJ2-7; 8 bases map to TRBD1. The germline V gene encodes CDR1 LNHDA and CDR2 SQIVND (reference sequence). J gave up 2 bases and V 10 bases, and 10 bases lay outside the gene matches. The CDR3 loop spans 14 amino acids.

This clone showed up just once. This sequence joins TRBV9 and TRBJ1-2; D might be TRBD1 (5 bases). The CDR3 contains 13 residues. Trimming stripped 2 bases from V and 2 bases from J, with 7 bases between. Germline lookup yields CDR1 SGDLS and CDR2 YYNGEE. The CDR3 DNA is TGTGCCAGCAGCGTTTCAGGGAACTATGGCTACACCTTC. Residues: CASSVSGNYGYTF.

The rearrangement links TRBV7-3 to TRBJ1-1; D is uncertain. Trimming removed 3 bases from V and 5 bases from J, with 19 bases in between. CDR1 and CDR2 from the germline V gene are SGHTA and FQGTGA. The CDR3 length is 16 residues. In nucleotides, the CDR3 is TGTGCCAGCAGCTTTAGACCCGGGTCCTTCCTAACTGAAGCTTTCTTT. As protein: CASSFRPGSFLTEAFF.

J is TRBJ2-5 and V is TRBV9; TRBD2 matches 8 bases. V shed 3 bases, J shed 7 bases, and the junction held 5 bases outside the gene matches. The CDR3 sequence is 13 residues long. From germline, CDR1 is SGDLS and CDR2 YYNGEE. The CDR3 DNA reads TGTGCCAGCAGCGCAACCGGGAGGGGGACCCAGTACTTC. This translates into CASSATGRGTQYF. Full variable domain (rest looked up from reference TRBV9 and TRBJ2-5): DSGVTQTPKHLITATGQRVTLRCSPRSGDLSVYWYQQSLDQGLQFLIQYYNGEERAKGNILERFSAQQFPDLHSELNLSSLELGDSALYFCASSATGRGTQYFGPGTRLLVL.

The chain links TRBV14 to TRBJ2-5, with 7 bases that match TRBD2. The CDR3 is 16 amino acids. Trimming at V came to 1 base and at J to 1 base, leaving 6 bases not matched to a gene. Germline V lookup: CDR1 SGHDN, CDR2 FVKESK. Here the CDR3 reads CASSQAMGGGQETQYF. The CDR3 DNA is TGTGCCAGCAGCCAAGCCATGGGCGGGGGCCAAGAGACCCAGTACTTC.

The CDR3 loop reads CASSLYGGDPNYGYTF. The CDR3 nucleotides are TGTGCCAGCAGTTTATATGGGGGCGACCCTAACTATGGCTACACCTTC. This rearrangement joins TRBV28 to TRBJ1-2; a weak D match, TRBD1 (6 bases). V gave up 1 base and J gave up 0 bases, with 12 bases separating them. Germline V lookup: CDR1 MDHEN, CDR2 SYDVKM. The CDR3 has 16 amino acids.

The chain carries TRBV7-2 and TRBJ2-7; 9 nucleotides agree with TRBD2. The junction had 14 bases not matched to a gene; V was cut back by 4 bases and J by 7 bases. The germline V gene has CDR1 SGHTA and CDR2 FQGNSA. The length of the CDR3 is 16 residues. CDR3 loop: CASSSRTSAGSLEQYF. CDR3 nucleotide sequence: TGTGCCAGCAGCTCCCGGACTAGCGCGGGCTCCTTAGAGCAGTACTTC.

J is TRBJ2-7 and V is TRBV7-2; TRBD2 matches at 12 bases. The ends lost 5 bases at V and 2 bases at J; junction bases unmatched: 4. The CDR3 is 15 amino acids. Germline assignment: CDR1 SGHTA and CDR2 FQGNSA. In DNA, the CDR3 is TGTGCCAGCAGCACTGGACTAGCGGGGCCCTACGAGCAGTACTTC. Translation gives CASSTGLAGPYEQYF.

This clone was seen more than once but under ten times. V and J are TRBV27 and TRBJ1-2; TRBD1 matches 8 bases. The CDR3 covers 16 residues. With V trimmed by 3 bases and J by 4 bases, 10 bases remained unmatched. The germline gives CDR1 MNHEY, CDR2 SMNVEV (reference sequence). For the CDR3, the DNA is TGTGCCAGCAGTTTGTCCGGACAGGGAGGAACCTATGGCTACACCTTC. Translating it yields CASSLSGQGGTYGYTF.

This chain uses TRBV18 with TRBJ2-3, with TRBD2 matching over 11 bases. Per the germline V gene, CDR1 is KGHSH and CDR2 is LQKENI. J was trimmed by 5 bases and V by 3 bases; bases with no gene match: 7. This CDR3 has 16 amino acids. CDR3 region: CASSPDTSGREDTQYF. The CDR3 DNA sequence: TGTGCCAGCTCACCGGATACTAGCGGGAGAGAAGATACGCAGTATTTT.

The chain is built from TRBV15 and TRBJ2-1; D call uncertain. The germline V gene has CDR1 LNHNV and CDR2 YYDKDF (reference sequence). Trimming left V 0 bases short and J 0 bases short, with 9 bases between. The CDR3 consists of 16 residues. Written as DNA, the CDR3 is TGTGCCACCAGCAGAGATCGCGGATCCTCCTACAATGAGCAGTTCTTC. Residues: CATSRDRGSSYNEQFF.

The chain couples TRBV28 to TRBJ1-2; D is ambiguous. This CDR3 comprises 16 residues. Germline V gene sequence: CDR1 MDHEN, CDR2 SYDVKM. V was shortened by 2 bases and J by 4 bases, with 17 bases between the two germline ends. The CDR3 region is CASSLPDGSWGYGYTF. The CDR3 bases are TGTGCCAGCAGTTTACCGGACGGGAGTTGGGGCTATGGCTACACCTTC.

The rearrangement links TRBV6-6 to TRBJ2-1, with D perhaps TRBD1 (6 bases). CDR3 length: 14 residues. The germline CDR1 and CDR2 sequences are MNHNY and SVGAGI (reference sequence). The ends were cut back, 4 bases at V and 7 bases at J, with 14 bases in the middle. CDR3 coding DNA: TGTGCCAGCAGTTTTTTCGAAACAGGGAATGAGCAGTTCTTC. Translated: CASSFFETGNEQFF.

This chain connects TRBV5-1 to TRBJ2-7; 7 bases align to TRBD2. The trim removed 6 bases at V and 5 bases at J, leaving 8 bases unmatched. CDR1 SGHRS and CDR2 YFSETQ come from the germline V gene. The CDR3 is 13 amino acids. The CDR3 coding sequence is TGCGCCAGCACCTTCGAAGGGACTAACGAGCAGTACTTC. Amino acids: CASTFEGTNEQYF.

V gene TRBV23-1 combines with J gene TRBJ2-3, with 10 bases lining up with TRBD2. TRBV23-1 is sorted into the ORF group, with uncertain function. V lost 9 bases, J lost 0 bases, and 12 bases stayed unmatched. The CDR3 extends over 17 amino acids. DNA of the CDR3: TGCGCCAGTCCACGGCCTAGCGGGAGCTTTAGCACAGATACGCAGTATTTT. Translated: CASPRPSGSFSTDTQYF.

Here the CDR3 DNA reads TGTGCCAGCAGCCGAGACAGATCGATAGCTTTCTTT. This encodes CASSRDRSIAFF. The rearrangement uses TRBV7-2 and TRBJ1-1, with a possible D match to TRBD1 (5 bases). CDR3 length: 12 amino acids. Germline CDR1 is SGHTA and CDR2 is FQGNSA. V lost 5 bases and J lost 10, with 14 bases in between.

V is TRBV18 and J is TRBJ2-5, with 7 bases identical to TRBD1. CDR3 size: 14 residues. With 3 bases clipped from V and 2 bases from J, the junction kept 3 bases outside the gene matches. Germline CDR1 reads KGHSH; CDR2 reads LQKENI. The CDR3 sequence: CASSPGQSQETQYF. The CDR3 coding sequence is TGTGCCAGCTCACCGGGACAGTCTCAAGAGACCCAGTACTTC.

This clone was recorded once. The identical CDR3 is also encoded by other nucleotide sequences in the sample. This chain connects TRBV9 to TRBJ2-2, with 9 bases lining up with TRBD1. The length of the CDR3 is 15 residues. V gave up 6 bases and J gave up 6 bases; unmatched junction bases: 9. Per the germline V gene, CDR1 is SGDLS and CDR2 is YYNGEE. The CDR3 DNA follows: TGTGCCAGCACCAGGGACAGGGTTATAGCCGGGGAGCTGTTTTTT. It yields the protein CASTRDRVIAGELFF.

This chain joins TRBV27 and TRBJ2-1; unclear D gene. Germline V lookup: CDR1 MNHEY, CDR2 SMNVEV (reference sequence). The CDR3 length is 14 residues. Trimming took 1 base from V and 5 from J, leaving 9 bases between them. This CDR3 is CASSLWQSNNEQFF. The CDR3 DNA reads TGTGCCAGCAGTTTATGGCAGTCGAACAATGAGCAGTTCTTC.

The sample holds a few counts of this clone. The CDR3, as DNA: TGTGCCATCAGAGGGGGGGCGGGCACTGAAGCTTTCTTT. Protein: CAIRGGAGTEAFF. The rearrangement joins TRBV10-3 to TRBJ1-1, with TRBD1 as a possible D gene (6 bases). Germline V gene lookup returns CDR1 ENHRY and CDR2 SYGVKD. The CDR3 sequence is 13 residues long. V was cut by 6 bases and J by 4 bases, with 12 bases left in between.

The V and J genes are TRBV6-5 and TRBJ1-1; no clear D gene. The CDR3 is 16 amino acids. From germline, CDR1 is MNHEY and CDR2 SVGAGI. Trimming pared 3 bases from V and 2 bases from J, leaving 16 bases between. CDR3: CASSYHPTGYNTEAFF. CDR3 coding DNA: TGTGCCAGCAGTTATCATCCCACGGGATATAACACTGAAGCTTTCTTT.

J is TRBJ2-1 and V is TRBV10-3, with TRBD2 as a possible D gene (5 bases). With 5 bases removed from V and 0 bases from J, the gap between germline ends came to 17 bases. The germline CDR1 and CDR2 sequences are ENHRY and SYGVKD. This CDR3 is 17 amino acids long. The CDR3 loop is CAISPNPPGSSYNEQFF. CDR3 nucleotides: TGTGCCATCAGTCCGAATCCTCCGGGGAGCTCCTACAATGAGCAGTTCTTC.

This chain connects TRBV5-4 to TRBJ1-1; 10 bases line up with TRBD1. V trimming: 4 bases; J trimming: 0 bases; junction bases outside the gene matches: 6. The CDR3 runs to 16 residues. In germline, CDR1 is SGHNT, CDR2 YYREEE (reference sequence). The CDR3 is CASSPGQGGLNTEAFF. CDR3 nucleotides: TGTGCCAGCAGCCCCGGACAGGGGGGACTGAACACTGAAGCTTTCTTT. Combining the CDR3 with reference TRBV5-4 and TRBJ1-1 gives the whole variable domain ETGVTQSPTHLIKTRGQQVTLRCSSQSGHNTVSWYQQALGQGPQFIFQYYREEENGRGNFPPRFSGLQFPNYSSELNVNALELDDSALYLCASSPGQGGLNTEAFFGQGTRLTVV.